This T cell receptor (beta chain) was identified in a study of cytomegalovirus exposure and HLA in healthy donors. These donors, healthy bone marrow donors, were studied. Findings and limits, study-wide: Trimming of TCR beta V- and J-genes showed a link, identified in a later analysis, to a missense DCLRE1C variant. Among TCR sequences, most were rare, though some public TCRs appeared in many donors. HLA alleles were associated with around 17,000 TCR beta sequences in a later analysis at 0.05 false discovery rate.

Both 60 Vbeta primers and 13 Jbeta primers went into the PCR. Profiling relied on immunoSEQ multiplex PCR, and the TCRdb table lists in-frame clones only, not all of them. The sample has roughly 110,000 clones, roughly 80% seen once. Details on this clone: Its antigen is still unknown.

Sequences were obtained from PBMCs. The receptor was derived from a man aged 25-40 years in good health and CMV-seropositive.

This CDR3 is CASSFAGRATNEKLFF. CDR3 DNA sequence: TGTGCCAGCAGCTTTGCAGGGAGGGCGACTAATGAAAAACTGTTTTTT. V usage is TRBV5-4 and J usage is TRBJ1-4; D is possibly TRBD1 (5 bases). V lost 2 bases and J lost 2, with 13 bases in between. The length of the CDR3 is 16 residues. Germline V CDR1 and CDR2: SGHNT, YYREEE (reference sequence).